One and the same sample provided the 22 T cell receptor beta chains below, sequenced in a study of T cells in localized non-small cell lung cancer. Here immunoSEQ multiplex PCR was the method, and the copy in TCRdb shows in-frame clones only, minus some. In the table there are over 20,000 clones, about 84% of which are singletons. The sample in question was PBMCs, obtained before any cancer treatment. Receptors were obtained from a woman aged 35 to 75 with stage II squamous cell lung carcinoma.

V usage is TRBV5-4 and J usage is TRBJ2-1, with D perhaps TRBD1 or TRBD2 (5 bases each). The CDR3 has 14 amino acids. Trimming removed 3 bases from V and 6 bases from J, with 13 bases in between. Germline V gives CDR1 SGHNT, CDR2 YYREEE (reference sequence). CDR3 nucleotide sequence: TGTGCCAGCAGCTCCACTAGGGGAAGCAATGAGCAGTTCTTC. This gives the protein CASSSTRGSNEQFF.

V is TRBV10-2 and J is TRBJ2-3; TRBD2 might be the D (5 bases). The CDR3 has 16 amino acids. Between the trimmed V and J ends, which lost 3 bases and 2 bases, there was a span of 15 bases. Germline CDR1 is WSHSY and CDR2 is SAAADI. CDR3 sequence (DNA): TGCGCCAGCAGTGACCTCGGAGGACGAGTCACAGATACGCAGTATTTT. This codes for CASSDLGGRVTDTQYF.

The chain uses TRBV4-3 and TRBJ2-1; D gene uncertain. Germline values: CDR1 LGHNA, CDR2 YSLEER. This CDR3 has 15 amino acids. The V gene lost 1 base and the J gene lost 7 bases, with 14 bases spanning the gap. CDR3 sequence: CASSQVGVKGNEQFF. Here the CDR3 DNA reads TGCGCCAGCAGCCAAGTTGGGGTAAAGGGTAATGAGCAGTTCTTC.

The chain employs TRBV20-1 and TRBJ1-1; no firm D call. Trimming removed 6 bases at V and 2 bases at J, with 7 bases between. This CDR3 is 11 amino acids long. The V gene's germline CDR1 is DFQATT and CDR2 SNEGSKA (reference sequence). In nucleotides, the CDR3 is TGCAGTGCCTTTCTCAACACTGAAGCTTTCTTT. Translation: CSAFLNTEAFF.

This clone was recorded only once. The chain links TRBV28 to TRBJ1-5; D unclear. Trimming took off 6 bases at V and 0 bases at J, with 15 bases between the two ends. CDR1 is MDHEN and CDR2 is SYDVKM in the germline V gene. The CDR3 is 16 amino acids. The DNA for the CDR3 is TGTGCCAGCAGGCCCGAGCAGCCGGGTAGCAATCAGCCCCAGCATTTT. Residues: CASRPEQPGSNQPQHF.

V is TRBV10-3 and J is TRBJ2-2, with 13 bases that match TRBD2. In germline, CDR1 is ENHRY, CDR2 SYGVKD. This CDR3 contains 16 residues. The V gene end was trimmed by 5 bases and the J gene end by 7 bases; junction bases not matched to a gene: 7. The CDR3 protein is CAISRGTSGNSGELFF. CDR3 DNA sequence: TGTGCCATCAGTCGGGGGACTAGCGGGAATAGCGGGGAGCTGTTTTTT.

This rearrangement joins TRBV28 to TRBJ1-5; D remains ambiguous. CDR3 size: 14 residues. The V gene's germline CDR1 is MDHEN and CDR2 SYDVKM. Between the trimmed V and J ends, which lost 6 bases and 3 bases, there was a span of 12 bases. CDR3 in amino acids: CASSLPGYNQPQHF. The CDR3 DNA reads TGTGCCAGCAGCTTACCGGGTTACAATCAGCCCCAGCATTTT. The full variable domain, rest sourced from reference TRBV28 and TRBJ1-5, is DVKVTQSSRYLVKRTGEKVFLECVQDMDHENMFWYRQDPGLGLRLIYFSYDVKMKEKGDIPEGYSVSREKKERFSLILESASTNQTSMYLCASSLPGYNQPQHFGDGTRLSIL.

The gene calls are TRBV29-1 and TRBJ2-7, with a possible D match to TRBD1 (6 bases). This CDR3 has 13 amino acids. V was clipped by 4 bases and J by 4 bases, with 14 bases between them. CDR1 and CDR2 from the germline V gene are SQVTM and ANQGSEA. The CDR3 DNA reads as TGCAGCGTTGTGGGGGCAGAAAGGTACGAGCAGTACTTC. Translating gives CSVVGAERYEQYF.

This clone occurred once. The chain has TRBV7-9 and TRBJ2-5, with D perhaps being TRBD1 or TRBD2 (5 bases each). CDR1 is SEHNR and CDR2 is FQNEAQ in the germline V gene (reference sequence). The CDR3 spans 15 residues. The V and J ends lost 4 bases and 1 base respectively, with 13 bases between them. The CDR3 DNA is TGTGCCAGCAGCTCACAACTCGGGACCCAAGAGACCCAGTACTTC. This encodes CASSSQLGTQETQYF.

The V and J genes are TRBV1 and TRBJ2-5; the table names TRBD2, a call not compared with the DNA. TRBV1 is shown as a pseudogene. The CDR3 totals 13 residues. Here the CDR3 reads CTSSRTSMETQYF. Written as DNA, the CDR3 is TGCACCAGCAGCCGGACTAGCATGGAGACCCAGTACTTC.

J is TRBJ1-5 and V is TRBV6-1; 8 bases match TRBD1. CDR1 MNHNS and CDR2 SASEGT come from the germline V gene. The CDR3 runs to 14 residues. V lost 4 bases, J lost 1 base, and 0 bases stayed unmatched. The CDR3 sequence is CASSGQGSNQPQHF. In DNA form, the CDR3 reads TGTGCCAGCAGTGGACAGGGGAGCAATCAGCCCCAGCATTTT.

This clone was counted only a few times. This chain connects TRBV6-5 to TRBJ2-7; no definite D call. The CDR3 runs to 13 residues. Germline-derived CDR1 and CDR2 are MNHEY and SVGAGI. Trimming took 5 bases from V and 2 from J, leaving 10 bases between them. In nucleotides, the CDR3 is TGTGCCAGCAGTGAACTCCGGGCCTACGAGCAGTACTTC. This translates into CASSELRAYEQYF.

This chain links TRBV28 with TRBJ1-1; 8 bases fit TRBD1. Germline V gives CDR1 MDHEN, CDR2 SYDVKM. Trimming took 7 bases from V and 8 from J; bases not matched to a gene: 12. This CDR3 region has 14 residues. CDR3 sequence (DNA): TGTGCCAGCAACTTATCAGGGGGCGCTGCCGAAGCTTTCTTT. The encoded protein is CASNLSGGAAEAFF.

The rearrangement uses TRBV7-2 and TRBJ2-1, with D perhaps TRBD2 (5 bases). V dropped 4 bases and J dropped 2 bases, with 12 bases sitting between them. Germline CDR1 reads SGHTA; CDR2 reads FQGNSA. The CDR3 is 15 amino acids. CDR3 residues: CASSWTGSAYNEQFF. Written as DNA, the CDR3 is TGTGCCAGCAGCTGGACCGGTAGCGCCTACAATGAGCAGTTCTTC. The full variable domain, rest sourced from reference TRBV7-2 and TRBJ2-1, is GAGVSQSPSNKVTEKGKDVELRCDPISGHTALYWYRQSLGQGLEFLIYFQGNSAPDKSGLPSDRFSAERTGGSVSTLTIQRTQQEDSAVYLCASSWTGSAYNEQFFGPGTRLTVL.

The table lists this clone with a few counts. V and J are TRBV6-1 and TRBJ2-5; a possible D gene is TRBD2 (5 bases). Germline V gene data show CDR1 as MNHNS and CDR2 as SASEGT. V was clipped by 6 bases and J by 5 bases, with 13 bases between them. CDR3 size: 13 residues. CDR3 region: CASRTRPGETQYF. The CDR3 bases are TGTGCCAGCAGGACCCGACCGGGGGAGACCCAGTACTTC.

The rearrangement joins TRBV5-5 to TRBJ2-6; the match to TRBD2 covers 9 bases. V dropped 3 bases and J dropped 6; count of bases not matched to a gene: 7. CDR3 length equals 16 residues. Germline CDR1 and CDR2: SGHKS and YYEKEE (reference sequence). The CDR3 spells CASSSSGEVVANVLTF. The CDR3 DNA sequence: TGTGCCAGCAGCTCTAGCGGGGAGGTAGTGGCCAACGTCCTGACTTTC.

J is TRBJ1-2 and V is TRBV7-9; D gene unclear. V lost 6 bases and J 0 bases, leaving 5 bases between the germline ends. The germline CDR1 and CDR2 sequences are SEHNR and FQNEAQ (reference sequence). This CDR3 is 12 amino acids long. The CDR3 DNA follows: TGTGCCAGCAGTACAGCTAACTATGGCTACACCTTC. It is translated as CASSTANYGYTF.

The genes are TRBV4-2 and TRBJ1-1; D unclear. The germline CDR1 and CDR2 sequences are LGHNA and YNFKEQ. The CDR3 length is 15 residues. Trimming left V 0 bases short and J 11 bases short, with 19 bases between. The CDR3 loop is CASSQDPRIRGSAFF. The CDR3 bases are TGTGCCAGCAGCCAAGATCCTAGGATCCGAGGGTCGGCTTTCTTT.

V is TRBV10-2 and J is TRBJ2-1, with 8 bases fitting TRBD2. After removal of 9 bases from V and 3 bases from J, the junction contained 7 bases not matched to a gene. This CDR3 is 14 amino acids long. Germline-derived CDR1 and CDR2 are WSHSY and SAAADI. In DNA form, the CDR3 reads TGCGCCAGTGGTCTAGCGGGTGGCTACAATGAGCAGTTCTTC. This encodes CASGLAGGYNEQFF.

The count of this clone is one. The V gene is TRBV27, the J gene TRBJ2-1; 12 positions agree with TRBD2. CDR1 is MNHEY and CDR2 is SMNVEV in the germline V gene (reference sequence). The ends lost 6 bases at V and 3 bases at J; junction bases unmatched: 6. The CDR3 length is 16 residues. The CDR3 here is CASRPGLAGLYNEQFF. The CDR3 DNA reads as TGTGCCAGCAGACCAGGACTAGCGGGGCTCTACAATGAGCAGTTCTTC.

V is TRBV30 and J is TRBJ1-6; 8 bases match TRBD1. Per the germline V gene, CDR1 is GTSNPN and CDR2 is SVGIG (reference sequence). V gave up 3 bases and J gave up 0 bases; unmatched junction bases: 19. The CDR3 runs to 21 residues. CDR3 sequence reads: CAWRSKSGQGYLSSYNSPLHF. The CDR3, as DNA: TGTGCCTGGAGATCCAAAAGTGGACAGGGTTACCTGAGCTCCTATAATTCACCCCTCCACTTT.

Here the CDR3 reads CASSQVMTSGSAGSTDTQYF. Here the CDR3 DNA reads TGCGCCAGCAGCCAAGTGATGACTAGCGGGAGTGCGGGTAGCACAGATACGCAGTATTTT. J is TRBJ2-3 and V is TRBV4-1; 12 positions agree with TRBD2. The length of the CDR3 is 20 residues. The germline V gene encodes CDR1 MGHRA and CDR2 YSYEKL. V lost 1 base and J lost 0; bases outside the gene matches: 11.